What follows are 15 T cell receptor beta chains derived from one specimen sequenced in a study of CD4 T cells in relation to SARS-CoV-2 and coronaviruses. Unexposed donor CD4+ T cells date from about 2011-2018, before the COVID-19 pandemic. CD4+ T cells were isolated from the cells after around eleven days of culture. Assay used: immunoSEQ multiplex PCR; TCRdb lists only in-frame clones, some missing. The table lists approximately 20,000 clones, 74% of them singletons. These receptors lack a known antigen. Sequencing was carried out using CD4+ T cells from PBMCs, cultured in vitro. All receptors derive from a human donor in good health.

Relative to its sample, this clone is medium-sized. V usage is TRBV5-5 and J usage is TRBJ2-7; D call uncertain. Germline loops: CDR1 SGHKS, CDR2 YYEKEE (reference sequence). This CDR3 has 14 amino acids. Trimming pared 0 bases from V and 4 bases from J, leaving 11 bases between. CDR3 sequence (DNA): TGTGCCAGCAGCTTGGGACAAAAGTTTTACGAGCAGTACTTC. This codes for CASSLGQKFYEQYF.

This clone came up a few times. CDR3 protein: CASSVIAQRTDTQYF. The CDR3, as DNA: TGTGCCAGCAGCGTTATAGCACAACGCACAGATACGCAGTATTTT. This sequence joins TRBV9 and TRBJ2-3, with D unclear. This CDR3 has 15 amino acids. Trimming shortened V by 2 bases and J by 1 base, and 11 bases separated the two germline ends. Germline V gene data show CDR1 as SGDLS and CDR2 as YYNGEE.

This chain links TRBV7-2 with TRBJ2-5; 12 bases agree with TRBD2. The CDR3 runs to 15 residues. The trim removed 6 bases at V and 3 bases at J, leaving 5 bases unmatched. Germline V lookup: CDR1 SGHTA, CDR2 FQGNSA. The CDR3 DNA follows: TGTGCCAGCAGTCAAACTAGCGGGGGGAAAGAGACCCAGTACTTC. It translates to CASSQTSGGKETQYF. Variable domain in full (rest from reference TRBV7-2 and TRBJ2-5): GAGVSQSPSNKVTEKGKDVELRCDPISGHTALYWYRQSLGQGLEFLIYFQGNSAPDKSGLPSDRFSAERTGGSVSTLTIQRTQQEDSAVYLCASSQTSGGKETQYFGPGTRLLVL.

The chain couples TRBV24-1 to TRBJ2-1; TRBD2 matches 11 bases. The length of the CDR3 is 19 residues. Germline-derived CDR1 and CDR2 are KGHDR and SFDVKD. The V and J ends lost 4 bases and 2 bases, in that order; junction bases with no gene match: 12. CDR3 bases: TGTGCCACCAGTGACCCGTTTATAGCGGGAGGGCCCACCTACAATGAGCAGTTCTTC. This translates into CATSDPFIAGGPTYNEQFF.

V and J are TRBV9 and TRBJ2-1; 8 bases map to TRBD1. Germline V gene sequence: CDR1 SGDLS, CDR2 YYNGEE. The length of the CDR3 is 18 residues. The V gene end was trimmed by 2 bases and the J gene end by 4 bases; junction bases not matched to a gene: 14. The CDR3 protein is CASSVGLPGTGQYNEQFF. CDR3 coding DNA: TGTGCCAGCAGCGTCGGACTTCCCGGGACAGGACAATACAATGAGCAGTTCTTC. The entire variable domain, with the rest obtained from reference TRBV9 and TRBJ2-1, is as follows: DSGVTQTPKHLITATGQRVTLRCSPRSGDLSVYWYQQSLDQGLQFLIQYYNGEERAKGNILERFSAQQFPDLHSELNLSSLELGDSALYFCASSVGLPGTGQYNEQFFGPGTRLTVL.

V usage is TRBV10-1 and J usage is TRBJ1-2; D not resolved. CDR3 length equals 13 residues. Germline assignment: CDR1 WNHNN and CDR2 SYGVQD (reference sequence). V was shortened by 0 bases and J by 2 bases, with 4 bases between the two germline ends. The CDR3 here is CASSESRNYGYTF. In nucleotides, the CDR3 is TGCGCCAGCAGTGAGTCGAGAAACTATGGCTACACCTTC.

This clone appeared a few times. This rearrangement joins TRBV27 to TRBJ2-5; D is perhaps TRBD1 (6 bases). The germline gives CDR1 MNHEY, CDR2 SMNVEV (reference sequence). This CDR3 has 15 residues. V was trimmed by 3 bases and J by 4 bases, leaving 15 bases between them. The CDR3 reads CASSFSQGRGETQYF. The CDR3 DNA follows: TGTGCCAGCAGTTTTTCGCAGGGGCGCGGAGAGACCCAGTACTTC.

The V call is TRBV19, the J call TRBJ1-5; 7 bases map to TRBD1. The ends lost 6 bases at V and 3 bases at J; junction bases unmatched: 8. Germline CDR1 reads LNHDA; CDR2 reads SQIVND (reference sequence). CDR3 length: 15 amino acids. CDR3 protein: CASSPETGFNQPQHF. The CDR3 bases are TGTGCCAGTAGCCCGGAGACAGGGTTCAATCAGCCCCAGCATTTT.

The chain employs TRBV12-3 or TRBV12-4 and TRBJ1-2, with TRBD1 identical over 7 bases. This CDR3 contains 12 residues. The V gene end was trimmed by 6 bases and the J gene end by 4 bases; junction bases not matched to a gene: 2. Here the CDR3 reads CASRQGIYGYTF. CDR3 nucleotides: TGTGCCAGCAGACAGGGGATCTATGGCTACACCTTC.

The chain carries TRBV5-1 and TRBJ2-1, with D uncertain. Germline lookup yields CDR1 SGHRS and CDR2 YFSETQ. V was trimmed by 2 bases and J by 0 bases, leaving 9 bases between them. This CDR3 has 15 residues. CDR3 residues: CASSFQESSYNEQFF. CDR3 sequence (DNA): TGCGCCAGCAGCTTTCAGGAGAGCTCCTACAATGAGCAGTTCTTC.

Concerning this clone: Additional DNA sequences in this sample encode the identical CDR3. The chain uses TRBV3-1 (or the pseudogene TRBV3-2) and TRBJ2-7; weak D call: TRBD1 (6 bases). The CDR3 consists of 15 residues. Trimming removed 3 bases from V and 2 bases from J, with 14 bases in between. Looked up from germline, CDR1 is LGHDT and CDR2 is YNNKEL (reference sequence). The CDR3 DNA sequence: TGTGCCAGCAGCCAGGCCCCCACAGGGCCCTACGAGCAGTACTTC. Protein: CASSQAPTGPYEQYF.

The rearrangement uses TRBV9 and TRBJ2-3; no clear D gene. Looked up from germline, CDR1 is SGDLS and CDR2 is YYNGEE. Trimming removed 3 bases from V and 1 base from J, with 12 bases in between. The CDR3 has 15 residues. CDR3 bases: TGTGCCAGCAGCGAGCCCCCCCCACGCACAGATACGCAGTATTTT. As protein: CASSEPPPRTDTQYF.

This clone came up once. The CDR3 DNA sequence: TGTGCCAGCAGATCCGACGGTGACACTGAAGCTTTCTTT. It codes for CASRSDGDTEAFF. V is TRBV6-6 and J is TRBJ1-1; D not certain. The CDR3 has 13 amino acids. Trimming pared 6 bases from V and 3 bases from J, leaving 11 bases between. Per the germline V gene, CDR1 is MNHNY and CDR2 is SVGAGI (reference sequence).

The CDR3 DNA sequence: TGTGCCAGCAGTTTAGGGGCGGGTAGCTCCTACGAGCAGTACTTC. Amino acids: CASSLGAGSSYEQYF. The chain uses TRBV28 and TRBJ2-7; D tentatively fits TRBD1 or TRBD2 (5 bases each). The CDR3 is made up of 15 amino acids. Germline V gene data show CDR1 as MDHEN and CDR2 as SYDVKM. Trimming removed 2 bases from V and 0 bases from J, with 11 bases in between.

The CDR3 here is CASSQMDRNTEAFF. The CDR3 nucleotides read TGCGCCAGCAGCCAAATGGACAGGAACACTGAAGCTTTCTTT. The chain joins TRBV4-1 to TRBJ1-1, with a weak D call TRBD1 (6 bases). V lost 2 bases and J lost 1, with 8 bases in between. The CDR3 covers 14 residues. The V gene's germline CDR1 is MGHRA and CDR2 YSYEKL.